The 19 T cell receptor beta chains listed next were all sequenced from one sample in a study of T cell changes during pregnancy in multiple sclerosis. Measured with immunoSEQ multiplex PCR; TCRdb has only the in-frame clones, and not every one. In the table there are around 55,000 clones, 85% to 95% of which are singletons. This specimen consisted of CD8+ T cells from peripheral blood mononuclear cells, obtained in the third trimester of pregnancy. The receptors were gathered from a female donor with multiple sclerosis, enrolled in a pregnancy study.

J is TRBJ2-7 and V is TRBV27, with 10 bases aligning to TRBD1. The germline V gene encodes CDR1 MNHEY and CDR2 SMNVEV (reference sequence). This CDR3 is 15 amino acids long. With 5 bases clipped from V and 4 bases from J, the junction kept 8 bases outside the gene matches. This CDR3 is CASSPGQGVAYEQYF. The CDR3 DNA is TGTGCCAGCAGTCCCGGACAGGGGGTCGCGTACGAGCAGTACTTC.

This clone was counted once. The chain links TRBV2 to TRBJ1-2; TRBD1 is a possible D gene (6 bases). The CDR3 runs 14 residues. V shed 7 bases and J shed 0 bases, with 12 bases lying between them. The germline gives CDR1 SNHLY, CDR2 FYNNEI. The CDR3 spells CASKRQVANYGYTF. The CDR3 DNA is TGTGCCAGCAAACGACAGGTTGCTAACTATGGCTACACCTTC. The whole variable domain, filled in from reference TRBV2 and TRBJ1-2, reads EPEVTQTPSHQVTQMGQEVILRCVPISNHLYFYWYRQILGQKVEFLVSFYNNEISEKSEIFDDQFSVERPDGSNFTLKIRSTKLEDSAMYFCASKRQVANYGYTFGSGTRLTVV.

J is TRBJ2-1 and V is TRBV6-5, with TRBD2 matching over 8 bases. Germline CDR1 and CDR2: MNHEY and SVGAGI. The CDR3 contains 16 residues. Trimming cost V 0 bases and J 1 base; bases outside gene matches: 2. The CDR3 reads CASSYSPSGSYNEQFF. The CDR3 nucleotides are TGTGCCAGCAGTTACTCGCCTAGCGGGTCCTACAATGAGCAGTTCTTC.

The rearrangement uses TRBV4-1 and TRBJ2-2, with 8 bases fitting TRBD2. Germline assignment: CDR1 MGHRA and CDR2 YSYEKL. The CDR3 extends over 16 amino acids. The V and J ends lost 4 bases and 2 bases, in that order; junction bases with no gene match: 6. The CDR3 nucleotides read TGCGCCAGCAGCCGAGCCGGGACTAGAAACACCGGGGAGCTGTTTTTT. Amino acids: CASSRAGTRNTGELFF.

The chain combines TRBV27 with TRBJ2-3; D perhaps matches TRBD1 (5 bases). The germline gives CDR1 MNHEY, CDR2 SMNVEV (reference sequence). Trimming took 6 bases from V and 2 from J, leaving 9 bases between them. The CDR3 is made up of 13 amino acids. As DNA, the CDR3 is TGTGCCAGCAGGGTACAGGACACAGATACGCAGTATTTT. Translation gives CASRVQDTDTQYF.

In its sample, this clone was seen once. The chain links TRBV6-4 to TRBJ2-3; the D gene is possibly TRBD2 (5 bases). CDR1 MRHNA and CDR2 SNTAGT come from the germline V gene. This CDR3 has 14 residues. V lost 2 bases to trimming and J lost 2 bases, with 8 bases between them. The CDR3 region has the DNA TGTGCCAGCAGTGACGGGAGCCCCACAGATACGCAGTATTTT. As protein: CASSDGSPTDTQYF.

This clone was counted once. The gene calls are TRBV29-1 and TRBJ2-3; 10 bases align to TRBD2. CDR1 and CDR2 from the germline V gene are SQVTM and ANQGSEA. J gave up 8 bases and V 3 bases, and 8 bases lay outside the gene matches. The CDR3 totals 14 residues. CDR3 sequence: CSVESSSGRRTQYF. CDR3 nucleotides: TGCAGCGTTGAGAGTTCTAGCGGGAGACGTACGCAGTATTTT.

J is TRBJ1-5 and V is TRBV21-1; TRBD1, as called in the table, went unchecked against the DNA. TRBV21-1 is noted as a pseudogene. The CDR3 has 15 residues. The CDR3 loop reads CASSKETGSGQPQHF. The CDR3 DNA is TGTGCCAGCAGCAAAGAGACAGGGTCGGGTCAGCCCCAGCATTTT.

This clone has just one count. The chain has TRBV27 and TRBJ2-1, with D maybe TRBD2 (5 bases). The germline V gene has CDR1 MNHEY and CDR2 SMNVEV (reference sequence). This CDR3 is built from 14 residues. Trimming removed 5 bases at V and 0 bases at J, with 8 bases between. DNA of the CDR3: TGTGCCAGCAGTGAGCGGAGCTCCTACAATGAGCAGTTCTTC. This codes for CASSERSSYNEQFF.

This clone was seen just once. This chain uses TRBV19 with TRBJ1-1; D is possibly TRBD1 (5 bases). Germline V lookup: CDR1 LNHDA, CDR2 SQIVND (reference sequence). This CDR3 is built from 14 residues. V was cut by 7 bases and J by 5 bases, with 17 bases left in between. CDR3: CASIPRGGNTEAFF. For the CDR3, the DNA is TGTGCCAGTATCCCCCGGGGGGGGAATACTGAAGCTTTCTTT.

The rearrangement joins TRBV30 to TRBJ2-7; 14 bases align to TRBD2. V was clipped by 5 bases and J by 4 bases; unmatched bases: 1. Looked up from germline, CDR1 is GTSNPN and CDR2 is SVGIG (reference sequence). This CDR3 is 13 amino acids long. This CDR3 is CAWGLAGGYEQYF. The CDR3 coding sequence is TGTGCCTGGGGACTAGCGGGAGGATACGAGCAGTACTTC.

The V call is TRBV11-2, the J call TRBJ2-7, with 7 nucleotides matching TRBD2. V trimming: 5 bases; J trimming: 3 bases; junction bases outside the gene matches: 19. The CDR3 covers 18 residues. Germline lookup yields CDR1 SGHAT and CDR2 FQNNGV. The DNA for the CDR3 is TGTGCCAGCAGCAGACGGGACTACTTAGGGACTAAATTCTACGAGCAGTACTTC. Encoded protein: CASSRRDYLGTKFYEQYF. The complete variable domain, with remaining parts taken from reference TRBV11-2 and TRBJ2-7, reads EAGVAQSPRYKIIEKRQSVAFWCNPISGHATLYWYQQILGQGPKLLIQFQNNGVVDDSQLPKDRFSAERLKGVDSTLKIQPAKLEDSAVYLCASSRRDYLGTKFYEQYFGPGTRLTVT.

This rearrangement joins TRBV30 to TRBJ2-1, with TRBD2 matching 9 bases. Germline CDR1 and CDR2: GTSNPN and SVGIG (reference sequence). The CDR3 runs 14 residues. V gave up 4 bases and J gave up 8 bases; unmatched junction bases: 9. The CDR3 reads CAWIVGTSRDEQFF. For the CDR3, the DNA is TGTGCCTGGATAGTTGGGACTAGCCGGGATGAGCAGTTCTTC.

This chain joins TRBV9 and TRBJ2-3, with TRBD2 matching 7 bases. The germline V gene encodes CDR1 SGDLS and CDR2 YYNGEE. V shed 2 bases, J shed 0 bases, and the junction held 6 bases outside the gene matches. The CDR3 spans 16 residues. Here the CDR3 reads CASSVRAGPSTDTQYF. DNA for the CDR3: TGTGCCAGCAGCGTGAGAGCGGGGCCTAGCACAGATACGCAGTATTTT.

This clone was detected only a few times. Here the CDR3 DNA reads TGTGCCAGCAGTGAACATAGGGGCGGTCATGGCTACACCTTC. Amino acid sequence: CASSEHRGGHGYTF. The chain combines TRBV2 with TRBJ1-2, with a possible D match to TRBD1 (5 bases). Germline V gene sequence: CDR1 SNHLY, CDR2 FYNNEI. The CDR3 is made up of 14 amino acids. V was cut by 2 bases and J by 6 bases, with 13 bases left in between.

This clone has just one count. The CDR3 sequence: CASIPRTGSAEAFF. The CDR3, as DNA: TGTGCCAGTATTCCACGGACAGGGAGTGCTGAAGCTTTCTTT. The chain couples TRBV19 to TRBJ1-1; 8 bases agree with TRBD1. This CDR3 has 14 residues. The V gene end was trimmed by 7 bases and the J gene end by 6 bases; junction bases not matched to a gene: 10. Germline V lookup: CDR1 LNHDA, CDR2 SQIVND (reference sequence).

The CDR3 nucleotides read TGTGCCAGCAGCGTAGGGTCTAGAGGGTACAATGAGCAGTTCTTC. Amino acids: CASSVGSRGYNEQFF. The genes are TRBV9 and TRBJ2-1; D possibly corresponds to TRBD2 (5 bases). Germline assignment: CDR1 SGDLS and CDR2 YYNGEE. V lost 0 bases and J lost 4, with 11 bases in between. This CDR3 is 15 amino acids long.

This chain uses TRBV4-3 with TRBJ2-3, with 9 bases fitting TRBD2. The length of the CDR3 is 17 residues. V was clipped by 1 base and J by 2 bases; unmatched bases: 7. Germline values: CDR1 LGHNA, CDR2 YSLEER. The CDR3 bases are TGCGCCAGCAGCCAAGGGGCGGGAGGGAGGCCCACAGATACGCAGTATTTT. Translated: CASSQGAGGRPTDTQYF.

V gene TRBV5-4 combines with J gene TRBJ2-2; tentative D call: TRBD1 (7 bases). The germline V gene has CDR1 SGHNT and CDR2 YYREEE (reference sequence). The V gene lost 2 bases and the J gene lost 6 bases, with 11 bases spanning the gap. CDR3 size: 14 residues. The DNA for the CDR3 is TGTGCCAGCAGCTTTTCAGGGGGGCCCGGGGAGCTGTTTTTT. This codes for CASSFSGGPGELFF.